The rows below give T cell receptor beta chains drawn from one sample of a study of Graves' ophthalmopathy and Graves' hyperthyroidism. From the multiplex PCR reads, TCRdb called clonotypes with MiXCR, one entry per CDR3 protein. The sample consists of just over 600,000 distinct CDR3 sequences, about a fifth of them appearing once. Sequencing input: peripheral blood. The receptors were gathered from a woman aged 18-29 years with stable Graves' hyperthyroidism. Some clones in this sample may be carry-over from other donors' samples. The CDR3 runs from the conserved cysteine through the conserved F or W. D genes are given only for firm matches. A row's size may be missing; if present it is once, few, many or a size class.

clone_size: many
d_call: -
v_call: TRBV27
j_call: TRBJ1-2
cdr3_aa: CASQLRRGPGGYTF
cdr3_nt: TGTGCCAGCCAACTCCGGAGGGGCCCGGGTGGCTACACCTTC

clone_size: many
d_call: -
v_call: TRBV25-1
j_call: TRBJ1-5
cdr3_aa: CASSESDSRYQPQHF
cdr3_nt: TGTGCCAGCAGTGAGTCGGACAGCAGGTATCAGCCCCAGCATTTT

clone_size: many
d_call: -
v_call: TRBV6-1
j_call: TRBJ1-1
cdr3_aa: CASRRTGQGVGTEAFF
cdr3_nt: TGTGCCAGCAGACGAACGGGGCAGGGCGTAGGCACTGAAGCTTTCTTT

clone_size: -
d_call: -
v_call: TRBV6-2/TRBV6-3
j_call: TRBJ1-5
cdr3_aa: CASSTPMRAQPQHF
cdr3_nt: TGTGCCAGCAGCACACCTATGCGAGCCCAGCCCCAGCATTTT

clone_size: many
d_call: -
v_call: TRBV4-1
j_call: TRBJ1-2
cdr3_aa: CASSQDWGAWYGYTF
cdr3_nt: TGCGCCAGCAGCCAAGACTGGGGGGCGTGGTATGGCTACACCTTC

clone_size: many
d_call: -
v_call: TRBV19
j_call: TRBJ2-7
cdr3_aa: CASSIRGGGRTYEQYF
cdr3_nt: TGTGCCAGTAGTATTCGGGGAGGTGGCCGCACCTACGAGCAGTACTTC

clone_size: many
d_call: -
v_call: TRBV20-1
j_call: TRBJ2-7
cdr3_aa: CSAPRQVGDEQYF
cdr3_nt: TGCAGTGCCCCAAGACAGGTCGGAGACGAGCAGTACTTC

clone_size: -
d_call: -
v_call: TRBV6-5
j_call: TRBJ1-2
cdr3_aa: CASSYVGGQSGYTF
cdr3_nt: TGTGCCAGCAGTTACGTCGGGGGGCAGAGTGGCTACACCTTC

clone_size: -
d_call: TRBD1
v_call: TRBV20-1
j_call: TRBJ2-7
cdr3_aa: CSARAGQGSRGIHEQYF
cdr3_nt: TGCAGTGCTAGAGCGGGACAGGGTTCTCGGGGGATCCACGAGCAGTACTTC

clone_size: many
d_call: TRBD1
v_call: TRBV30
j_call: TRBJ1-1
cdr3_aa: CAWSPWAGGVNTEAFF
cdr3_nt: TGCGCCTGGAGTCCATGGGCAGGGGGTGTGAACACTGAAGCTTTCTTT

clone_size: many
d_call: -
v_call: TRBV7-2
j_call: TRBJ1-5
cdr3_aa: CASSLDGGDQPQHF
cdr3_nt: TGTGCCAGCAGCTTAGACGGGGGAGATCAGCCCCAGCATTTT

clone_size: many
d_call: TRBD1
v_call: TRBV6-2/TRBV6-3
j_call: TRBJ1-1
cdr3_aa: CASSRTGRFSTEAFF
cdr3_nt: TGTGCCAGCAGCCGGACAGGGAGGTTTAGCACTGAAGCTTTCTTT

clone_size: many
d_call: -
v_call: TRBV9
j_call: TRBJ1-1
cdr3_aa: CASNPRGWKTEAFF
cdr3_nt: TGTGCCAGCAATCCTAGAGGGTGGAAAACTGAAGCTTTCTTT

clone_size: many
d_call: TRBD1
v_call: TRBV18
j_call: TRBJ2-7
cdr3_aa: CASSPSGTGLGEQYF
cdr3_nt: TGTGCCAGCTCACCGTCCGGGACAGGGTTGGGGGAGCAGTACTTC

clone_size: few
d_call: TRBD2
v_call: TRBV6-4
j_call: TRBJ2-5
cdr3_aa: CASSPGGGGLGRQTQYF
cdr3_nt: TGTGCCAGCAGTCCCGGGGGGGGAGGGTTGGGTCGACAGACCCAGTACTTC

clone_size: many
d_call: TRBD1
v_call: TRBV5-1
j_call: TRBJ2-7
cdr3_aa: CASSLKAGQVTYEQYF
cdr3_nt: TGCGCCAGCAGCTTAAAGGCCGGACAGGTAACCTACGAGCAGTACTTC

clone_size: many
d_call: -
v_call: TRBV15
j_call: TRBJ1-1
cdr3_aa: CATSREDGGEAFF
cdr3_nt: TGTGCCACCAGCAGAGAAGATGGGGGCGAAGCTTTCTTT

clone_size: many
d_call: -
v_call: TRBV7-3
j_call: TRBJ1-1
cdr3_aa: CASTTGGGPLFF
cdr3_nt: TGTGCCAGCACAACCGGCGGAGGACCCCTTTTCTTT

clone_size: many
d_call: -
v_call: TRBV6-2/TRBV6-3
j_call: TRBJ2-7
cdr3_aa: CASTIDIASYEQYF
cdr3_nt: TGTGCCAGTACCATCGACATCGCCTCCTACGAGCAGTACTTC

clone_size: few
d_call: -
v_call: TRBV20-1
j_call: TRBJ1-1
cdr3_aa: CSAYRDPSRNTEAFF
cdr3_nt: TGCAGTGCTTACCGGGACCCCAGTAGGAACACTGAAGCTTTCTTT

clone_size: once
d_call: TRBD2
v_call: TRBV6-1
j_call: TRBJ2-5
cdr3_aa: CASSWGLAGGSETQYF
cdr3_nt: TGTGCCAGCAGCTGGGGACTAGCGGGGGGTAGTGAGACCCAGTACTTC

clone_size: many
d_call: -
v_call: TRBV6-1
j_call: TRBJ2-7
cdr3_aa: CASSEAVGTLYEQYF
cdr3_nt: TGTGCCAGCAGTGAAGCAGTGGGGACCCTCTACGAGCAGTACTTC

clone_size: -
d_call: TRBD1
v_call: TRBV4-3
j_call: TRBJ1-2
cdr3_aa: CASSQLVGGGYGYTF
cdr3_nt: TGCGCCAGCAGCCAATTAGTAGGGGGCGGCTATGGCTACACCTTC

clone_size: many
d_call: -
v_call: TRBV12-3/TRBV12-4
j_call: TRBJ2-2
cdr3_aa: CASSGGELFF
cdr3_nt: TGTGCCAGCTCAGGCGGGGAGCTGTTTTTT

clone_size: many
d_call: TRBD2
v_call: TRBV6-1
j_call: TRBJ2-5
cdr3_aa: CASSGAGGQETQYF
cdr3_nt: TGTGCCAGCAGTGGAGCGGGGGGGCAAGAGACCCAGTACTTC

clone_size: many
d_call: -
v_call: TRBV6-1
j_call: TRBJ1-2
cdr3_aa: CASSVRDGYGYTF
cdr3_nt: TGTGCCAGCAGTGTAAGGGACGGCTATGGCTACACCTTC

clone_size: few
d_call: -
v_call: TRBV7-2
j_call: TRBJ1-6
cdr3_aa: CASSLWGGSPLHF
cdr3_nt: TGTGCCAGCAGCTTGTGGGGGGGTTCACCCCTCCACTTT

clone_size: -
d_call: TRBD1
v_call: TRBV3-1
j_call: TRBJ1-2
cdr3_aa: CASSQEGGQFYGYTF
cdr3_nt: TGTGCCAGCAGCCAAGAAGGGGGACAGTTCTATGGCTACACCTTC

clone_size: few
d_call: -
v_call: TRBV6-1
j_call: TRBJ2-5
cdr3_aa: CASRAGQRPYIF
cdr3_nt: TGTGCCAGCAGAGCCGGCCAGCGGCCCTATATCTTC

clone_size: many
d_call: TRBD1
v_call: TRBV6-1
j_call: TRBJ2-7
cdr3_aa: CASSEPQDRYEQYF
cdr3_nt: TGTGCCAGCAGTGAACCCCAGGACAGGTACGAGCAGTACTTC

clone_size: many
d_call: TRBD1
v_call: TRBV20-1
j_call: TRBJ1-2
cdr3_aa: CSANGQGGYTF
cdr3_nt: TGCAGTGCTAACGGACAGGGGGGCTACACCTTC

clone_size: many
d_call: TRBD1
v_call: TRBV5-1
j_call: TRBJ2-4
cdr3_aa: CASSSGQGEDIQYF
cdr3_nt: TGCGCCAGCAGCTCCGGACAGGGGGAGGACATTCAGTACTTC

clone_size: many
d_call: TRBD1
v_call: TRBV27
j_call: TRBJ2-7
cdr3_aa: CASMDRGTYEQYF
cdr3_nt: TGTGCCAGCATGGACAGGGGAACCTACGAGCAGTACTTC

clone_size: -
d_call: -
v_call: TRBV3-1
j_call: TRBJ2-5
cdr3_aa: CASSQADRSSETQYF
cdr3_nt: TGTGCCAGCAGCCAAGCCGACAGGTCCAGCGAGACCCAGTACTTC

clone_size: many
d_call: -
v_call: TRBV6-5
j_call: TRBJ1-6
cdr3_aa: CASSYTQGPNSPLHF
cdr3_nt: TGTGCCAGCAGTTACACCCAGGGACCCAATTCACCCCTCCACTTT

clone_size: many
d_call: TRBD1
v_call: TRBV20-1
j_call: TRBJ1-6
cdr3_aa: CSARDRGHSPLHF
cdr3_nt: TGCAGTGCGAGGGACAGGGGGCATTCACCCCTCCACTTT

clone_size: many
d_call: TRBD2
v_call: TRBV11-2
j_call: TRBJ2-7
cdr3_aa: CASSLDRASGYYEQYF
cdr3_nt: TGTGCCAGCAGCTTAGATCGAGCTAGCGGGTATTACGAGCAGTACTTC

clone_size: few
d_call: -
v_call: TRBV6-5
j_call: TRBJ2-7
cdr3_aa: CASSYGGDSYEQYF
cdr3_nt: TGTGCCAGCAGTTACGGCGGTGACTCCTACGAGCAGTACTTC

clone_size: many
d_call: -
v_call: TRBV20-1
j_call: TRBJ2-7
cdr3_aa: CSARGAGSYEQYF
cdr3_nt: TGCAGTGCTAGGGGGGCAGGGTCCTACGAGCAGTACTTC

clone_size: many
d_call: -
v_call: TRBV6-2/TRBV6-3
j_call: TRBJ2-7
cdr3_aa: CASRTTGTYEQYF
cdr3_nt: TGTGCCAGCAGAACGACAGGTACCTACGAGCAGTACTTC

clone_size: -
d_call: TRBD1
v_call: TRBV28
j_call: TRBJ1-1
cdr3_aa: CASCPGGTGGAGMNTEAFF
cdr3_nt: TGTGCCAGCTGTCCGGGGGGGACAGGGGGCGCGGGGATGAACACTGAAGCTTTCTTT

clone_size: many
d_call: -
v_call: TRBV20-1
j_call: TRBJ1-3
cdr3_aa: CSAREGVTGSTIYF
cdr3_nt: TGCAGTGCTAGAGAAGGGGTTACTGGAAGCACCATATATTTT